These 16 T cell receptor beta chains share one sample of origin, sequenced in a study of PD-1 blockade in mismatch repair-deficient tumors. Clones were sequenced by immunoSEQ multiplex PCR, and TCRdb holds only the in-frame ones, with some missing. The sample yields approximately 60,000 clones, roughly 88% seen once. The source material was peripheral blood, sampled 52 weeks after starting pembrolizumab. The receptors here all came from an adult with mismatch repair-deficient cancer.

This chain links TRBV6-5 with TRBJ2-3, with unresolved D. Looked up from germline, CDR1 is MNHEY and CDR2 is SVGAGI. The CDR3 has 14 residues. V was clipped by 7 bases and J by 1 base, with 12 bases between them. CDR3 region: CASTQKLGTDTQYF. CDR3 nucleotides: TGTGCCAGCACCCAGAAGCTGGGCACAGATACGCAGTATTTT.

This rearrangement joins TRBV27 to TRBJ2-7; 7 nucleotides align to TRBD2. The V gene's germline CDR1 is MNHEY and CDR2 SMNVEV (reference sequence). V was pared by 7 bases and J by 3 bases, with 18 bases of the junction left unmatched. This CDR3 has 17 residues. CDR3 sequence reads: CASNLHLPAGRNYEQYF. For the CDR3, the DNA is TGTGCCAGCAACCTACATCTGCCAGCGGGGCGTAACTACGAGCAGTACTTC.

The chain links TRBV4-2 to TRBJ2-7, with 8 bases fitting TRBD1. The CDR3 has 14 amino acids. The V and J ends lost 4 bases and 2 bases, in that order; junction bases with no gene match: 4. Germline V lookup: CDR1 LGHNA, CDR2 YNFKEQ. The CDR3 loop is CASSPQGVTYEQYF. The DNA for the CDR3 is TGTGCCAGCAGCCCACAGGGGGTAACCTACGAGCAGTACTTC.

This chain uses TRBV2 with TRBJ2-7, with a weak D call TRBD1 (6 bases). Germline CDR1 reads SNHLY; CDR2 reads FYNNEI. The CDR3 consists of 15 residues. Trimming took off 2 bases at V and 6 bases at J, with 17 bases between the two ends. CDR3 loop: CASSERPGDRGEQYF. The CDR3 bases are TGTGCCAGCAGTGAACGTCCAGGGGATCGAGGCGAGCAGTACTTC.

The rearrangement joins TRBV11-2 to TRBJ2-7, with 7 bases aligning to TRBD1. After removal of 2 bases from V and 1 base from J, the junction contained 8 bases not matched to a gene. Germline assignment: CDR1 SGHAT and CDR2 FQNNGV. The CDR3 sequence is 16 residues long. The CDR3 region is CASSLLRAGGSYEQYF. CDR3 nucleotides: TGTGCCAGCAGCTTATTACGGGCAGGGGGTTCCTACGAGCAGTACTTC.

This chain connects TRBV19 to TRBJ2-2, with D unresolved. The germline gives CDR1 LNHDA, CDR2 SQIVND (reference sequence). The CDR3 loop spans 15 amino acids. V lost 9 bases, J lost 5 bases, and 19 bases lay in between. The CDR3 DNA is TGTGCCAGCCGGCTCGCGGATAGGTATACCGGGGAGCTGTTTTTT. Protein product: CASRLADRYTGELFF.

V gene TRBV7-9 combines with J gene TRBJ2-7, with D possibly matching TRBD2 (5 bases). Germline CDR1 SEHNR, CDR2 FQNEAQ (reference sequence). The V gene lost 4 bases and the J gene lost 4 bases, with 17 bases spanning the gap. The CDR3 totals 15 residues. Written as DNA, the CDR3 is TGTGCCAGCAGCTCGCAACTGGTTGGGAGTTACGAGCAGTACTTC. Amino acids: CASSSQLVGSYEQYF.

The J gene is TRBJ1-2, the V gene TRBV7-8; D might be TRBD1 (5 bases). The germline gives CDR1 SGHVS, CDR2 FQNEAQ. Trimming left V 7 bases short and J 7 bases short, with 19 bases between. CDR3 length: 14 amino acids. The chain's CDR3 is CASTAGLRNSGYTF. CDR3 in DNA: TGTGCCAGCACGGCGGGACTACGGAATTCTGGCTACACCTTC.

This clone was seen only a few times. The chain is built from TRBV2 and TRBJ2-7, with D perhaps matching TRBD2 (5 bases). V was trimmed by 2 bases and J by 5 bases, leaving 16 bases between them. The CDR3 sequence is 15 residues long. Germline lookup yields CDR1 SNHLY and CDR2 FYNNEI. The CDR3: CASSEMRVGLDEQYF. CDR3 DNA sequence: TGTGCCAGCAGTGAAATGAGGGTAGGTCTCGACGAGCAGTACTTC.

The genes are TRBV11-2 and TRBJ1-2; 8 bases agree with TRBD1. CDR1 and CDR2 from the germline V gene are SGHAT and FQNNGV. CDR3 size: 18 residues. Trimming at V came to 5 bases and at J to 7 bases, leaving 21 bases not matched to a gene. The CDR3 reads CASSPIGTSGQGFSGYTF. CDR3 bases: TGTGCCAGCAGCCCGATAGGGACCTCAGGACAGGGTTTCTCTGGCTACACCTTC.

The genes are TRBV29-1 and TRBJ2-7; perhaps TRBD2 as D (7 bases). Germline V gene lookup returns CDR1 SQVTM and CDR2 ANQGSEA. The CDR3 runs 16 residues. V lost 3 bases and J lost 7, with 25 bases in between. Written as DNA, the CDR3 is TGCAGCGTTGAGGGGGCTTGGCAGGGAGGGTTCAGGGAGCAGTACTTC. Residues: CSVEGAWQGGFREQYF.

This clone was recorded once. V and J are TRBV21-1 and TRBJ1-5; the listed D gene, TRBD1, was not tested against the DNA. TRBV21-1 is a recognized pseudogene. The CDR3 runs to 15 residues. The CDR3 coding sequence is TGTGCCAGCAGCCCACTCAGGGGCAGAAATCAGCCCCAGCATTTT. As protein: CASSPLRGRNQPQHF.

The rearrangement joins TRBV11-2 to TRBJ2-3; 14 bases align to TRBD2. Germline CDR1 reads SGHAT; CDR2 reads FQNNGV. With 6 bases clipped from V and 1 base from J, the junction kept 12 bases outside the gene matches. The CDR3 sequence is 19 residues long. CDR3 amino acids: CASRPIWTSGRLGTDTQYF. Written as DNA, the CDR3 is TGTGCCAGCAGACCTATTTGGACTAGCGGGAGGCTCGGCACAGATACGCAGTATTTT.

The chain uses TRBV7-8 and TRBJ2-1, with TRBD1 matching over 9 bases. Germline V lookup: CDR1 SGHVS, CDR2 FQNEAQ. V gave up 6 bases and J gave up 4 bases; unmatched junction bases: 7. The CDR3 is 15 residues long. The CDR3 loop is CASRLGQGKYNEQFF. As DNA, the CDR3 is TGTGCCAGCAGACTGGGACAGGGAAAGTACAATGAGCAGTTCTTC. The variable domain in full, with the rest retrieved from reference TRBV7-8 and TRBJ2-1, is GAGVSQSPRYKVAKRGQDVALRCDPISGHVSLFWYQQALGQGPEFLTYFQNEAQLDKSGLPSDRFFAERPEGSVSTLKIQRTQQEDSAVYLCASRLGQGKYNEQFFGPGTRLTVL.

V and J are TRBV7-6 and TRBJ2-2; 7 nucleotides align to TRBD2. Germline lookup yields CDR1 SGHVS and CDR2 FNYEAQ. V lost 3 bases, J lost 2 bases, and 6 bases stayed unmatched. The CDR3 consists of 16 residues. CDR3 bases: TGTGCCAGCAGCTTTTCTACTAGCGCTAACACCGGGGAGCTGTTTTTT. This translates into CASSFSTSANTGELFF.

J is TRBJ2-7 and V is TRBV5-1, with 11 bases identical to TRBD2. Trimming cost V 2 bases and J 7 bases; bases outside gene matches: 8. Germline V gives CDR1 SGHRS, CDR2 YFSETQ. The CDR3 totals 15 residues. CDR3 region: CASSFFTSGSGEQYF. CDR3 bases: TGCGCCAGCAGCTTTTTCACTAGCGGGAGCGGGGAGCAGTACTTC. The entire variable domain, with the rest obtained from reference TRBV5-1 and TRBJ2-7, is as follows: KAGVTQTPRYLIKTRGQQVTLSCSPISGHRSVSWYQQTPGQGLQFLFEYFSETQRNKGNFPGRFSGRQFSNSRSEMNVSTLELGDSALYLCASSFFTSGSGEQYFGPGTRLTVT.